The clone carrying this T cell receptor beta chain was detected a few times. This sample is part of a study of PD-L1 blockade in urothelial cancer. Across the study: It was in about 2014 that patients started atezolizumab at 1,200 mg intravenously every 3 weeks.

Time point here: pretreatment peripheral blood. V dropped 0 bases and J dropped 2 bases, with 9 bases sitting between them. The CDR3 extends over 14 amino acids. Germline V lookup: CDR1 SGDLS, CDR2 YYNGEE. Data came from immunoSEQ multiplex PCR; TCRdb stores just in-frame clones and leaves some out. Altogether approximately 90,000 clones are present, around 90% being singletons, with the ten largest covering 1.5% to 2%. The sequence derives from a man in his 60s with urothelial cancer. The chain uses TRBV9 and TRBJ2-7; D perhaps matches TRBD2 (6 bases). The sequencing here drew on PBMCs, taken around atezolizumab (anti-PD-L1) treatment. CDR3 nucleotides: TGTGCCAGCAGCGTAGGAGGGAGGACCTACGAGCAGTACTTC. Residues: CASSVGGRTYEQYF.